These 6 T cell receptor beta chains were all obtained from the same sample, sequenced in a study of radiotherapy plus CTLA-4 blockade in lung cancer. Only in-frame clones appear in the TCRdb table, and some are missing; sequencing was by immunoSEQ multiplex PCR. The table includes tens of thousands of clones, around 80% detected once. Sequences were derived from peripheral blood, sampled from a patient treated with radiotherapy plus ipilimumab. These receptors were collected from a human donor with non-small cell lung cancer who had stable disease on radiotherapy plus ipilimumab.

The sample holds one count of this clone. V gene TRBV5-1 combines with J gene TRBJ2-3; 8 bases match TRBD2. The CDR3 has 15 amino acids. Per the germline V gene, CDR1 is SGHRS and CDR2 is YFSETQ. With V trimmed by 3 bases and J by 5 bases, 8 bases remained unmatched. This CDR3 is CASSSASGGRDTQYF. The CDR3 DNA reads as TGCGCCAGCAGCTCGGCAAGCGGGGGTAGAGATACGCAGTATTTT. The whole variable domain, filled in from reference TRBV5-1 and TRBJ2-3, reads KAGVTQTPRYLIKTRGQQVTLSCSPISGHRSVSWYQQTPGQGLQFLFEYFSETQRNKGNFPGRFSGRQFSNSRSEMNVSTLELGDSALYLCASSSASGGRDTQYFGPGTRLTVL.

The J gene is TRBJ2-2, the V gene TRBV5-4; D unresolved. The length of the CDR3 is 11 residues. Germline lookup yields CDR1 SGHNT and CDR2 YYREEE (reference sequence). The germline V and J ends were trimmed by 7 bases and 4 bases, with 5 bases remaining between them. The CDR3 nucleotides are TGTGCCAGCTCAATCACCGGGGAGCTGTTTTTT. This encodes CASSITGELFF.

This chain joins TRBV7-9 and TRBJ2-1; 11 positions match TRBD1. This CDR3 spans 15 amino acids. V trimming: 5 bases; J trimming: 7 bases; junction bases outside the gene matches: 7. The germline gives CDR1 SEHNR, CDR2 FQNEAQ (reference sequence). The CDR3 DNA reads TGTGCCAGCAGCCCCTCGGGGACAGGGGGGAATGAGCAGTTCTTC. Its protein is CASSPSGTGGNEQFF.

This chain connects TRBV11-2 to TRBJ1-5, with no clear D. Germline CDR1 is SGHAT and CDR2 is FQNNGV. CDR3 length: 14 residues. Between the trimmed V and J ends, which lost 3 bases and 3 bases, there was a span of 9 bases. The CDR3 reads CASSLGGSNQPQHF. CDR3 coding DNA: TGTGCCAGCAGCTTGGGAGGATCCAATCAGCCCCAGCATTTT.

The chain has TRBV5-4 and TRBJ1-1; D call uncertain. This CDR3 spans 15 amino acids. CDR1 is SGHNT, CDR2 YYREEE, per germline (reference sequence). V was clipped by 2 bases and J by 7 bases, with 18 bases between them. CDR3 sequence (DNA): TGTGCCAGCAGCTTAGAGGACTATACTTCTGGTGAAGCTTTCTTT. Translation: CASSLEDYTSGEAFF.

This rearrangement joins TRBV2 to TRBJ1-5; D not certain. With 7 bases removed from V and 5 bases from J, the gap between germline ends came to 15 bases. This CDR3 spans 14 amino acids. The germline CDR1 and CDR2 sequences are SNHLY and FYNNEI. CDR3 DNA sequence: TGTGCCAGCACTAGCAGGTGGTCCGATCAGCCCCAGCATTTT. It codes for CASTSRWSDQPQHF.